The present T cell receptor (beta chain) was sequenced within a study of cytomegalovirus exposure and HLA in healthy donors. Findings and limits, study-wide: According to an earlier analysis, most TCR beta V segments yielded productive rearrangements about 87% or about 30% of the time.

Each donor was healthy, and each was a bone marrow donor. Worth noting for this clone: Its antigen is undetermined.

V was pared by 0 bases and J by 4 bases, with 10 bases between. Per germline, CDR1 SGDLS and CDR2 YYNGEE. The CDR3 is 14 amino acids. Primers included in the PCR were 60 Vbeta and 13 Jbeta primers. Generated by immunoSEQ multiplex PCR, the TCRdb table keeps only in-frame clones and is missing some. This sample carries 99,000 or so clones, 75% to 85% of them seen once, and the ten largest clones take 2.1%. This sequence was found in a man aged 25-40 years in good health and CMV-seronegative. The source material was PBMCs. The rearrangement joins TRBV9 to TRBJ1-1, with no clear D. This CDR3 reads CASSVVPERTEAFF. The CDR3 nucleotides read TGTGCCAGCAGCGTAGTTCCGGAGCGCACTGAAGCTTTCTTT.